This T cell receptor beta chain was documented in a study of cytomegalovirus exposure and HLA in healthy donors. 13 Jbeta primers and 60 Vbeta primers were used for the PCR. The repertoire was sequenced with immunoSEQ multiplex PCR; TCRdb's copy has only in-frame clones and lacks some. The sample lists some 90,000 clones, around 80% seen once, with around 3% in the top ten. Likely unrecorded immune exposures existed in these nominally healthy donors. This clone was seen only once. The antigen remains undetermined. Study results and limitations: Most TCR sequences were seen very rarely across donors, but some public TCRs occurred in many.

Sequencing was done on a sample of PBMCs. The receptor was derived from a man aged 25-45 years in good health and CMV-seronegative.

As DNA, the CDR3 is TGCGCCAGCTGGTCTAGCGGGGGGGATTCTGGGGCCAACGTCCTGACTTTC. As protein: CASWSSGGDSGANVLTF. This chain connects TRBV10-1 to TRBJ2-6; 12 bases agree with TRBD2. V lost 8 bases, J lost 1 base, and 6 bases stayed unmatched. CDR3 length: 17 residues. Per germline, CDR1 WNHNN and CDR2 SYGVQD (reference sequence).